Listed below are T cell receptor beta chains from one sample, sequenced in a study of CD8 T cells in ankylosing spondylitis. TCRdb used MiXCR to reprocess the 5' RACE reads, holding one entry per CDR3 protein. The data show about 150,000 distinct CDR3 sequences, 44% seen once. Sequenced sample: synovial fluid, either unsorted or a sorted T cell fraction (not recorded which). The receptors derive from a male donor with ankylosing spondylitis. CDR3s include the opening cysteine and the closing phenylalanine or tryptophan. A D gene is named only where the DNA matches it firmly. The listing skips clone size in some rows; elsewhere it reads once, few, many or a size class.

d_gene: -; j_gene: TRBJ1-2; abundance: -; v_gene: TRBV10-3; CDR3nt: TGTGCCATCAGTGACCAACCCCCCCTGCTTGGCTACACCTTC; CDR3aa: CAISDQPPLLGYTF
d_gene: -; j_gene: TRBJ2-1; abundance: once; v_gene: TRBV7-3; CDR3nt: TGTGCCAGCAGCTCCCTCTCGATGTGGGATGCACCCTACAATGAGCAGTTCTTC; CDR3aa: CASSSLSMWDAPYNEQFF
d_gene: TRBD1; j_gene: TRBJ1-6; abundance: few; v_gene: TRBV2; CDR3nt: TGTGCCAGCAGTGAAGGACAGGGAGTAAATTCACCCCTCCACTTT; CDR3aa: CASSEGQGVNSPLHF
d_gene: -; j_gene: TRBJ2-3; abundance: -; v_gene: TRBV4-1; CDR3nt: TGCGCCAGCAGCCAAGGAGGTAGTTCAAGCACAGATACGCAGTATTTT; CDR3aa: CASSQGGSSSTDTQYF
d_gene: -; j_gene: TRBJ1-5; abundance: -; v_gene: TRBV5-1; CDR3nt: TGCGCCAGCAGCTTGATCGATCCGGGGGCCAGGGGCAATCAGCCCCAGCATTTT; CDR3aa: CASSLIDPGARGNQPQHF
d_gene: TRBD1; j_gene: TRBJ2-7; abundance: -; v_gene: TRBV6-4; CDR3nt: TGTGCCAGCAGTGACTCGGCAGGGGGCTCCTACGAGCAGTACTTC; CDR3aa: CASSDSAGGSYEQYF
d_gene: TRBD2; j_gene: TRBJ2-2; abundance: few; v_gene: TRBV4-1; CDR3nt: TGCGCCAGCAGCCACCCGACTAGCGGGAGTTTTCCCGGGGAGCTGTTTTTT; CDR3aa: CASSHPTSGSFPGELFF
d_gene: -; j_gene: TRBJ1-1; abundance: few; v_gene: TRBV29-1; CDR3nt: TGCAGCGTTGAAAGGTGGGGCCTCCCAACGGGTGAAGCTTTCTTT; CDR3aa: CSVERWGLPTGEAFF
d_gene: TRBD2; j_gene: TRBJ2-7; abundance: -; v_gene: TRBV20-1; CDR3nt: TGCAGTGCTAGAGAACCTAGCGGGACCTCCTACGAGCAGTACTTC; CDR3aa: CSAREPSGTSYEQYF
d_gene: TRBD2; j_gene: TRBJ2-3; abundance: -; v_gene: TRBV15; CDR3nt: TGTGCCACCAGCCGATCCGGGACTAGGTTCCCCTGGGATACGCAGTATTTT; CDR3aa: CATSRSGTRFPWDTQYF
d_gene: -; j_gene: TRBJ2-1; abundance: few; v_gene: TRBV5-1; CDR3nt: TGCGCCAGCAGCCCCGACGGAAGGGGGTCCTACAATGAGCAGTTCTTC; CDR3aa: CASSPDGRGSYNEQFF
d_gene: -; j_gene: TRBJ1-2; abundance: -; v_gene: TRBV7-9; CDR3nt: TGTGCCAGCAGCCCCCAGGGCCCAACGAACTATGGCTACACCTTC; CDR3aa: CASSPQGPTNYGYTF
d_gene: TRBD1; j_gene: TRBJ1-4; abundance: -; v_gene: TRBV4-2; CDR3nt: TGTGCCAGCAGCCAAGGAGTTTTCAGCAGGGGGTGGGGTGAAAAACTGTTTTTT; CDR3aa: CASSQGVFSRGWGEKLFF
d_gene: -; j_gene: TRBJ2-7; abundance: once; v_gene: TRBV20-1; CDR3nt: TGCTGTGCCCCTCTCCCCGGACCCAGCTACTCCTACGAGCAGTACTTC; CDR3aa: CCAPLPGPSYSYEQYF
d_gene: -; j_gene: TRBJ1-4; abundance: many; v_gene: TRBV2; CDR3nt: TGTGCCAGCAGCACCCGGGCAACACAGGAGTATAATGAAAAACTGTTTTTT; CDR3aa: CASSTRATQEYNEKLFF
d_gene: -; j_gene: TRBJ2-2; abundance: few; v_gene: TRBV15; CDR3nt: TGTGCCACCAGCGTAGTGGGGCTCGCGAGCGGGGAGCTGTTTTTT; CDR3aa: CATSVVGLASGELFF
d_gene: TRBD1; j_gene: TRBJ1-1; abundance: few; v_gene: TRBV7-4; CDR3nt: TGTGCCAGCAGCCCAAAGACGGGACAGACAAACACTGAAGCTTTCTTT; CDR3aa: CASSPKTGQTNTEAFF
d_gene: -; j_gene: TRBJ1-1; abundance: few; v_gene: TRBV12-3/TRBV12-4; CDR3nt: TGTGCCAGCAGTTTCGGCCGGATGAACACTGAAGCTTTCTTT; CDR3aa: CASSFGRMNTEAFF
d_gene: -; j_gene: TRBJ2-2; abundance: -; v_gene: TRBV7-8; CDR3nt: TGTGCCAGCGAACCCTGGGGGGACACCGGGGAGCTGTTTTTT; CDR3aa: CASEPWGDTGELFF
d_gene: -; j_gene: TRBJ2-3; abundance: few; v_gene: TRBV11-2; CDR3nt: TGTGCCAGCAGCTCCCGGGCCTACCCAACAGATACGCAGTATTTT; CDR3aa: CASSSRAYPTDTQYF
d_gene: -; j_gene: TRBJ2-1; abundance: -; v_gene: TRBV20-1; CDR3nt: TGCAGTGCTAGAGGGGAAGGCTACGACGGTGAGCAGTTCTTC; CDR3aa: CSARGEGYDGEQFF
d_gene: TRBD2; j_gene: TRBJ2-1; abundance: few; v_gene: TRBV7-8; CDR3nt: TGTGCCAGCAGCTTAGAGGGACTAGCGGGAGTCCCCTACAATGAGCAGTTCTTC; CDR3aa: CASSLEGLAGVPYNEQFF
d_gene: -; j_gene: TRBJ1-5; abundance: few; v_gene: TRBV12-3/TRBV12-4; CDR3nt: TGTGCCAGCAGTTTAGCGGGGGCGCTGAGCAATCAGCCCCAGCATTTT; CDR3aa: CASSLAGALSNQPQHF
d_gene: -; j_gene: TRBJ2-1; abundance: many; v_gene: TRBV27; CDR3nt: TGTGCCAGCAGTTCCCGGGACTCCTCCTACAATGAGCAGTTCTTC; CDR3aa: CASSSRDSSYNEQFF
d_gene: -; j_gene: TRBJ2-1; abundance: few; v_gene: TRBV27; CDR3nt: TGTGCCAGCAGTTTAACCCCCTACTGGGACCCCCAGCTCTTC; CDR3aa: CASSLTPYWDPQLF
d_gene: -; j_gene: TRBJ1-2; abundance: -; v_gene: TRBV9; CDR3nt: TGTGCCAGCAGCGCACAGGGATTTGACTATGGCTACACCTTC; CDR3aa: CASSAQGFDYGYTF
d_gene: TRBD1; j_gene: TRBJ2-7; abundance: -; v_gene: TRBV5-1; CDR3nt: TGCGCCAGCAGCCCTCCGGTCAAGACTGCCTGGGGCGACAGGGTCTACGAGCAGTACTTC; CDR3aa: CASSPPVKTAWGDRVYEQYF
d_gene: -; j_gene: TRBJ2-1; abundance: -; v_gene: TRBV19; CDR3nt: TGTGCCAGTAGTCCTGACGATCACAATGAGCAGTTCTTC; CDR3aa: CASSPDDHNEQFF
d_gene: TRBD2; j_gene: TRBJ2-1; abundance: -; v_gene: TRBV11-1; CDR3nt: TGTGCCAGCAGCTTACGGGGGCTGTCTAACGGGAGGGGCAATGAGCAGTTCTTC; CDR3aa: CASSLRGLSNGRGNEQFF
d_gene: -; j_gene: TRBJ2-7; abundance: few; v_gene: TRBV6-1; CDR3nt: TGTGCCAGCAGCGAAGCTATGGACAGACTCTACGAGCAGTACTTC; CDR3aa: CASSEAMDRLYEQYF
d_gene: -; j_gene: TRBJ2-7; abundance: -; v_gene: TRBV12-3/TRBV12-4; CDR3nt: TGTGCCAGCACCCCCACGCGGTCCGCGGAGCAGTACTTC; CDR3aa: CASTPTRSAEQYF
d_gene: -; j_gene: TRBJ2-7; abundance: few; v_gene: TRBV20-1; CDR3nt: TGCAGTGCCAGGTCCGACGATTCCTACGAGCAGTACTTC; CDR3aa: CSARSDDSYEQYF
d_gene: -; j_gene: TRBJ1-4; abundance: -; v_gene: TRBV20-1; CDR3nt: TGCAGTGCTAGAGATATAACCGCAACTAATGAAAAACTGTTTTTT; CDR3aa: CSARDITATNEKLFF
d_gene: -; j_gene: TRBJ1-5; abundance: few; v_gene: TRBV6-2/TRBV6-3; CDR3nt: TGTGCCAGCAGTTACCAGGGATGGGGTAATCAGCCCCAGCATTTT; CDR3aa: CASSYQGWGNQPQHF
d_gene: -; j_gene: TRBJ2-4; abundance: -; v_gene: TRBV18; CDR3nt: TGTGCCAGCTCACGACGGGGGAGAGAAGAAAAACAGTACTTC; CDR3aa: CASSRRGREEKQYF
d_gene: -; j_gene: TRBJ2-7; abundance: -; v_gene: TRBV12-3/TRBV12-4; CDR3nt: TGTGCCAGCAGTCCAAACAGTTGGGTTGACGAGCAGTACTTC; CDR3aa: CASSPNSWVDEQYF
d_gene: -; j_gene: TRBJ2-7; abundance: -; v_gene: TRBV5-1; CDR3nt: TGCGCCAGCCGCCTTAAGATCCTCGACGAGCAGTACTTC; CDR3aa: CASRLKILDEQYF
d_gene: TRBD2; j_gene: TRBJ2-7; abundance: -; v_gene: TRBV18; CDR3nt: TGTGCCAGCTCACCCCGACTAGCGGGTGTCTCCTACGAGCAGTACTTC; CDR3aa: CASSPRLAGVSYEQYF
d_gene: -; j_gene: TRBJ2-7; abundance: few; v_gene: TRBV12-3/TRBV12-4; CDR3nt: TGTGCCAGCAGCCACTCCCTGGGACCGGCGAATCCTTACGAGCAGTACTTC; CDR3aa: CASSHSLGPANPYEQYF
d_gene: TRBD2; j_gene: TRBJ2-1; abundance: few; v_gene: TRBV28; CDR3nt: TGTGCCAGCAGTTTAACTAGCGGGAGATACAATGAGCAGTTCTTC; CDR3aa: CASSLTSGRYNEQFF
d_gene: TRBD1; j_gene: TRBJ2-1; abundance: few; v_gene: TRBV5-1; CDR3nt: TGCGCCAGCAGCTTGGCACCGGGACAGGGACCCAATGAGCAGTTCTTC; CDR3aa: CASSLAPGQGPNEQFF
d_gene: -; j_gene: TRBJ2-3; abundance: -; v_gene: TRBV24-1; CDR3nt: TGTGCCACCAGTGACAAAGGGGCCACAGATACGCAGTATTTT; CDR3aa: CATSDKGATDTQYF
d_gene: TRBD2; j_gene: TRBJ2-1; abundance: -; v_gene: TRBV12-3/TRBV12-4; CDR3nt: TGTGCCAGCAGTCCCTCACTAGCGGGGGTTGACGAGCAGTTCTTC; CDR3aa: CASSPSLAGVDEQFF
d_gene: TRBD2; j_gene: TRBJ2-2; abundance: -; v_gene: TRBV6-2/TRBV6-3; CDR3nt: TGTGCCAGCAGTAAGAAGCGGGACCCCGGGGAGCTGTTTTTT; CDR3aa: CASSKKRDPGELFF